The 30 T cell receptor beta chains below all came from one sample that was sequenced in a study of T cell clonality in common variable immunodeficiency. Profiling relied on immunoSEQ multiplex PCR, and the TCRdb table lists in-frame clones only, not all of them. This repertoire lists about 52,000 clones without singletons; under 2% sits in the top ten. Sequenced input: peripheral blood mononuclear cells. These receptors were collected from a person between 18 and 70 years old in good health.

This clone was found a few times. The read stops 3 residues short of the end of the CDR3; the missing end is completed from the germline J gene. V usage is TRBV19 and J usage is TRBJ2-3; tentative D call: TRBD1 (6 bases). This CDR3 contains 16 residues. Germline CDR1 and CDR2: LNHDA and SQIVND (reference sequence). Here the CDR3 reads CASSTRTVHSNQPQYF. The sequenced part of the CDR3 DNA is TGTGCCAGTAGTACCCGGACAGTCCATAGCAATCAGCCG.

In this sample, this clone turned up many times. The CDR3 is cut off 3 residues early in the read; its end comes from the germline J gene. The chain combines TRBV2 with TRBJ1-2; no firm D call. In germline, CDR1 is SNHLY, CDR2 FYNNEI. This CDR3 comprises 14 residues. V gave up 0 bases and J gave up 6 bases, with 11 bases separating them. The CDR3 is CASSEAPGRDGYTF. The CDR3 DNA, read in part, is TGTGCCAGCAGTGAAGCTCCCGGTAGAGATGGC. The full variable domain, rest sourced from reference TRBV2 and TRBJ1-2, is EPEVTQTPSHQVTQMGQEVILRCVPISNHLYFYWYRQILGQKVEFLVSFYNNEISEKSEIFDDQFSVERPDGSNFTLKIRSTKLEDSAMYFCASSEAPGRDGYTFGSGTRLTVV.

This clone was counted many times. With the read ending 3 residues before the CDR3 end, the germline J gene is used to fill in that end. This rearrangement joins TRBV2 to TRBJ2-7; 7 bases map to TRBD2. J was trimmed by 2 bases and V by 2 bases; bases with no gene match: 6. Germline CDR1 is SNHLY and CDR2 is FYNNEI. The length of the CDR3 is 15 residues. The CDR3 here is CASSESSGDPYEQYF. The part of the CDR3 DNA that was read is TGTGCCAGCAGTGAATCCAGCGGGGATCCCTACGAG.

This clone was observed many times. The sequence runs out 3 residues before the end of the CDR3; the remainder is reconstructed from the germline J gene. The V call is TRBV20-1, the J call TRBJ1-2, with D tentatively TRBD1 (5 bases). CDR1 and CDR2 (germline): DFQATT, SNEGSKA (reference sequence). V was shortened by 3 bases and J by 5 bases, with 16 bases between the two germline ends. The CDR3 consists of 14 residues. CDR3 amino acids: CSASLGQGGYGYTF. The sequenced part of the CDR3 DNA is TGCAGTGCTAGTCTCGGTCAGGGAGGGTATGGC.

This clone was detected a few times. Incomplete CDR3 DNA: TGTGCCAGTAGTGACAGGAGAGATCAATACGAC. It yields the protein CASSDRRDQYD. The full CDR3 protein reads CASSDRRDQYDYTF. The V call is TRBV19, the J call TRBJ1-2; possible D gene TRBD1, 6 bases. The read is 3 residues too short to cover the CDR3 end, so that end is filled in from the germline J gene. The germline CDR1 and CDR2 sequences are LNHDA and SQIVND (reference sequence). This CDR3 is 14 amino acids long.

The sample holds many counts of this clone. With the read ending 3 residues before the CDR3 end, the germline J gene is used to fill in that end. This chain connects TRBV4-2 to TRBJ2-3; 7 bases fit TRBD2. The ends lost 0 bases at V and 2 bases at J; junction bases unmatched: 5. CDR3 length equals 16 residues. Germline V gene sequence: CDR1 LGHNA, CDR2 YNFKEQ. This chain's CDR3 is CASSQDTSADTDTQYF. CDR3 bases read: TGTGCCAGCAGCCAAGATACTAGCGCCGACACAGATACG.

This clone has only a few counts. The observed sequence ends 3 residues before the CDR3 terminus, with the missing tail filled in from the germline J gene. The rearrangement uses TRBV19 and TRBJ2-3, with 10 bases aligning to TRBD1. Germline loops: CDR1 LNHDA, CDR2 SQIVND (reference sequence). The CDR3 totals 14 residues. The CDR3 sequence: CASSIRTGGQPQYF. The DNA read from the CDR3 is TGTGCCAGTAGTATAAGGACAGGGGGGCAGCCG.

This clone occurred a few times. The read is 3 residues too short to cover the CDR3 end, so that end is filled in from the germline J gene. The rearrangement links TRBV7-6 to TRBJ2-2, with D tentatively TRBD1 (6 bases). V shed 7 bases and J shed 6 bases, with 15 bases lying between them. The CDR3 totals 14 residues. The germline gives CDR1 SGHVS, CDR2 FNYEAQ. CDR3 sequence reads: CASIPGHSPGELFF. The CDR3 bases that were read are TGTGCCAGCATCCCGGGACATAGCCCCGGGGAG.

This clone was counted ten times or more. The read gets to within 3 residues of the CDR3 end, and the germline J gene fills in the rest. V usage is TRBV7-2 and J usage is TRBJ1-2; D possibly corresponds to TRBD1 (5 bases). This CDR3 has 13 residues. Germline V gene lookup returns CDR1 SGHTA and CDR2 FQGNSA. Partial CDR3 DNA: TGTGCCAGCAGCTCCGAGGGGCTAGGGGGC. It encodes CASSSEGLGG. The full CDR3 sequence reads CASSSEGLGGYTF.

This clone has a count of ten or more. The read stops 3 residues short of the end of the CDR3; the missing end is completed from the germline J gene. V usage is TRBV18 and J usage is TRBJ1-2, with D hard to call. The CDR3 sequence is 14 residues long. Trimming stripped 2 bases from V and 6 bases from J, with 13 bases between. CDR1 and CDR2 from the germline V gene are KGHSH and LQKENI. The CDR3 loop is CASSPSSGADGYTF. CDR3 DNA (partial): TGTGCCAGCTCACCAAGTAGCGGAGCAGATGGC.

This clone showed up many times. The CDR3 end lies 3 residues beyond the end of the read and is filled in from the germline J gene. This chain joins TRBV20-1 and TRBJ1-2; the match to TRBD1 covers 10 bases. This CDR3 comprises 14 residues. Per germline, CDR1 DFQATT and CDR2 SNEGSKA (reference sequence). CDR3 sequence: CSARMTGGAEGYTF. Incomplete CDR3 DNA: TGCAGTGCTAGAATGACAGGGGGCGCAGAGGGC.

Ten or more counts support this clone. The read finishes 3 residues shy of the CDR3 end, and the germline J gene is used to complete it. This chain uses TRBV10-3 with TRBJ2-5; D is perhaps TRBD1 (7 bases). Germline values: CDR1 ENHRY, CDR2 SYGVKD. Trimming cost V 7 bases and J 0 bases, with 18 bases left between them. The CDR3 extends over 16 amino acids. Partial CDR3 DNA: TGTGCCATCAAGAGGGGGCTAGCGCCCTACCAAGAGACC. It specifies CAIKRGLAPYQET. The whole CDR3 sequence is CAIKRGLAPYQETQYF.

This clone has at least ten counts. Coverage ceases 3 residues before the CDR3 finishes, and the germline J gene fills in the end. The chain has TRBV15 and TRBJ2-3, with D uncertain. The V gene lost 0 bases and the J gene lost 6 bases, with 13 bases spanning the gap. The CDR3 runs 15 residues. Per germline, CDR1 LNHNV and CDR2 YYDKDF (reference sequence). The chain's CDR3 is CATSRDLVASDTQYF. CDR3 DNA, as far as it was read: TGTGCCACCAGCAGAGATTTAGTAGCCAGCGATACG.

Many counts were recorded for this clone. The junction does not match germline at one end; this may be a read error. From the germline J gene comes the end of the CDR3, since the read stops 3 residues before it. The V call is TRBV4-2, the J call TRBJ2-3, with TRBD2 identical over 9 bases. CDR3 size: 15 residues. Germline CDR1 reads LGHNA; CDR2 reads YNFKEQ. The CDR3 spells CASSQGGRAGDTQYF. The sequenced CDR3 bases are TGCGCCAGCAGCCAAGGCGGGAGGGCCGGTGATACG.

This clone was detected ten times or more. The read finishes 3 residues shy of the CDR3 end, and the germline J gene is used to complete it. This sequence joins TRBV6-2 or TRBV6-3 and TRBJ2-5; TRBD2 agrees at 9 bases. Trimming removed 2 bases from V and 4 bases from J; junction bases left unmatched: 11. Germline V CDR1 and CDR2: MNHEY, SVGEGT. CDR3 length: 17 amino acids. The CDR3 loop reads CASSYAAGGPSIETQYF. CDR3 bases read: TGTGCCAGCAGTTACGCGGCGGGAGGGCCGTCGATAGAGACC.

This clone has ten or more counts. The read halts 3 residues ahead of the CDR3 end, with the missing end drawn from the germline J gene. The V and J genes are TRBV12-3 or TRBV12-4 and TRBJ2-3; no reliable D call. Trimming cost V 0 bases and J 6 bases, with 10 bases left between them. This CDR3 spans 14 amino acids. CDR3 bases read: TGTGCCAGCAGTTTAGCCTCTTGGCGGGATACG. Residues: CASSLASWRDT. The CDR3, in full, reads CASSLASWRDTQYF.

This clone appeared many times. The read falls 3 residues short of the CDR3 end, and the missing part is taken from the germline J gene. J is TRBJ2-1 and V is TRBV9; no clear D. The CDR3 contains 13 residues. Germline CDR1 reads SGDLS; CDR2 reads YYNGEE. V lost 0 bases to trimming and J lost 5 bases, with 6 bases between them. Partial CDR3 DNA: TGTGCCAGCAGCGTAGAGAACAACAATGAG. It codes for CASSVENNNE. The entire CDR3 is CASSVENNNEQFF.

This clone has a count of ten or more. The CDR3 end falls 3 residues outside the read, so it is completed with the germline J gene. This chain uses TRBV6-2 or TRBV6-3 with TRBJ1-6; tentative D call: TRBD1 (5 bases). Germline V CDR1 and CDR2: MNHEY, SVGEGT. This CDR3 has 14 amino acids. The germline V and J ends were trimmed by 0 bases and 9 bases, with 9 bases remaining between them. The covered CDR3 bases are TGTGCCAGCAGTTACTCAGGGGAGAGTTCACCC. Amino acids: CASSYSGESSP. The complete CDR3 reads CASSYSGESSPLHF.

In its sample, this clone was seen many times. CDR3 DNA, as far as it was read: TGCGCCAGCAGCCCGGATAGCGGGGGGATTACCTACGAG. It codes for CASSPDSGGITYE. The CDR3, in full, reads CASSPDSGGITYEQYF. The chain uses TRBV5-1 and TRBJ2-7; TRBD2 matches at 10 bases. The read ends 3 residues early relative to the CDR3; the germline J gene fills the gap. The CDR3 has 16 residues. V lost 4 bases and J lost 2; bases outside the gene matches: 9. CDR1 is SGHRS, CDR2 YFSETQ, per germline.

This clone was picked up many times. From the germline J gene comes the end of the CDR3, since the read stops 3 residues before it. The V and J genes are TRBV5-6 and TRBJ1-4; unclear D gene. CDR1 and CDR2 (germline): SGHDT, YYEEEE. CDR3 length: 14 amino acids. Trimming removed 6 bases from V and 4 bases from J, with 13 bases in between. The covered CDR3 bases are TGTGCCAGCACGGGGTGGGGATTTAATGAAAAA. It specifies CASTGWGFNEK. The CDR3 reads in full as CASTGWGFNEKLFF.

This clone has at least ten counts. The CDR3 protein is CASSVDGGDWGITGELFF. Partial CDR3 DNA: TGTGCCAGCAGCGTAGACGGCGGGGACTGGGGAATCACCGGGGAG. V gene TRBV9 combines with J gene TRBJ2-2; possible D gene TRBD2, 6 bases. Sequencing ends 3 residues short of the CDR3 end; the germline J gene provides the rest. Trimming left V 0 bases short and J 4 bases short, with 19 bases between. The CDR3 has 18 residues. The germline V gene encodes CDR1 SGDLS and CDR2 YYNGEE.

This clone has a count of ten or more. The read falls 3 residues short of the CDR3 end, and the missing part is taken from the germline J gene. The chain has TRBV30 and TRBJ2-5; maybe TRBD1 (6 bases). Trimming cost V 4 bases and J 4 bases, with 19 bases left between them. The germline CDR1 and CDR2 sequences are GTSNPN and SVGIG (reference sequence). The CDR3 extends over 15 amino acids. The sequenced part of the CDR3 DNA is TGTGCCTGGAACTCCGGGACAAGCGGCGGAGAGACC. Its translation: CAWNSGTSGGET. The CDR3 in its entirety is CAWNSGTSGGETQYF.

In this sample, this clone turned up a few times. The DNA ends 3 residues before the CDR3 does, and the rest of the CDR3 is filled in from the germline J gene. The rearrangement links TRBV19 to TRBJ2-4; D is perhaps TRBD1 (8 bases). The CDR3 has 17 amino acids. The germline V gene encodes CDR1 LNHDA and CDR2 SQIVND (reference sequence). The part of the CDR3 DNA that was read is TGTGCCAGTAGCCCCCCTCCCCCACAGGGGGAGGGCTATGGT. This codes for CASSPPPPQGEGYG. The complete CDR3 protein is CASSPPPPQGEGYGQYF. Drawing the rest from reference TRBV19 and TRBJ2-4, the complete variable domain is DGGITQSPKYLFRKEGQNVTLSCEQNLNHDAMYWYRQDPGQGLRLIYYSQIVNDFQKGDIAEGYSVSREKKESFPLTVTSAQKNPTAFYLCASSPPPPQGEGYGQYFGAGTRLSVL.

This clone appeared a few times. Mismatch with germline at one junction end may stem from a read error. The CDR3 goes on 3 residues after the read ends, and that part is filled in from the germline J gene. Distinct nucleotide sequences in the sample also encode this CDR3. The rearrangement uses TRBV18 and TRBJ1-3, with D tentatively TRBD1 (5 bases). The CDR3 length is 13 residues. Germline-derived CDR1 and CDR2 are KGHSH and LQKENI. CDR3 protein: CASSLTDRNTIYF. The DNA read from the CDR3 is TGTGCCAGCTCACTTACTGACAGAAACACA.

This clone was observed many times. With the read ending 3 residues before the CDR3 end, the germline J gene is used to fill in that end. The chain employs TRBV2 and TRBJ1-2; 7 positions match TRBD1. Germline assignment: CDR1 SNHLY and CDR2 FYNNEI. V dropped 6 bases and J dropped 2; count of bases not matched to a gene: 6. This CDR3 is built from 14 residues. The CDR3 sequence: CASREGQTNYGYTF. The CDR3 bases that were read are TGTGCCAGCAGGGAGGGACAGACGAACTATGGC.

This clone came up many times. The CDR3 region is CSAAGQPRLGADTQYF. The part of the CDR3 DNA that was read is TGCAGTGCTGCCGGACAGCCAAGGCTTGGGGCAGATACG. The J gene is TRBJ2-3, the V gene TRBV20-1; D might be TRBD1 (6 bases). The read is 3 residues too short to cover the CDR3 end, so that end is filled in from the germline J gene. Trimming removed 5 bases at V and 4 bases at J, with 22 bases between. CDR3 length: 16 amino acids. CDR1 and CDR2 from the germline V gene are DFQATT and SNEGSKA (reference sequence).

This clone occurred many times. The read gets to within 3 residues of the CDR3 end, and the germline J gene fills in the rest. The V gene is TRBV5-1, the J gene TRBJ1-1; 9 bases match TRBD1. The V and J ends lost 0 bases and 3 bases, in that order; junction bases with no gene match: 6. CDR3 size: 16 residues. Per the germline V gene, CDR1 is SGHRS and CDR2 is YFSETQ. The covered CDR3 bases are TGCGCCAGCAGCTTGGCCAGGGACAGGGTCGACACTGAA. It is translated as CASSLARDRVDTE. In full, the CDR3 reads CASSLARDRVDTEAFF.

Comment on this clone: Sequencing ends 3 residues short of the CDR3 end; the germline J gene provides the rest. The chain joins TRBV18 to TRBJ1-4; 8 positions match TRBD1. Germline V CDR1 and CDR2: KGHSH, LQKENI. With V trimmed by 0 bases and J by 0 bases, 3 bases remained unmatched. This CDR3 has 17 residues. The CDR3 is CASSPPNRGTTNEKLFF. The CDR3 DNA, read in part, is TGTGCCAGCTCACCACCGAACAGGGGGACAACTAATGAAAAA.

This clone was recorded at least ten times. Since a much larger clone is just one base distant, this may be a read error. The read gets to within 3 residues of the CDR3 end, and the germline J gene fills in the rest. The V gene is TRBV5-1, the J gene TRBJ1-4; tentatively, D is TRBD1 (5 bases). Germline CDR1 reads SGHRS; CDR2 reads YFSETQ. The CDR3 consists of 17 residues. Here the CDR3 reads CASSLGVGHSGANVLFF. The sequenced CDR3 bases are TGCGCCAGCAGCTTGGGAGTAGGGCATTCTGGGGCCAACGTA.

This clone appeared many times. The read terminates 3 residues before the CDR3 end, so the remaining end is supplied by the germline J gene. V gene TRBV7-9 combines with J gene TRBJ2-1; a possible D gene is TRBD2 (5 bases). Germline CDR1 and CDR2: SEHNR and FQNEAQ (reference sequence). Between the trimmed V and J ends, which lost 5 bases and 4 bases, there was a span of 12 bases. The CDR3 length is 14 residues. The sequenced part of the CDR3 DNA is TGTGCCAGCAGCCCCGGACTGGTTTACAATGAG. Encoded protein: CASSPGLVYNE. In full, the CDR3 is CASSPGLVYNEQFF. Looking up the rest from reference TRBV7-9 and TRBJ2-1 gives the full variable domain: DTGVSQNPRHKITKRGQNVTFRCDPISEHNRLYWYRQTLGQGPEFLTYFQNEAQLEKSRLLSDRFSAERPKGSFSTLEIQRTEQGDSAMYLCASSPGLVYNEQFFGPGTRLTVL.